These T cell receptor beta chains were read from a single sample in a study of blood T cell repertoires in COVID-19. Repertoires were generated with immunoSEQ multiplex PCR, while TCRdb's copy carries only in-frame clones and drops some. The sample lists 59,000 or so clones; about 80% were seen once. What was sequenced was peripheral blood. These receptors came from a man between 60 and 70 years old with acute or convalescent COVID-19. Both conserved end residues are part of each CDR3. The order of the fields is J gene, D gene, V gene, clone size, CDR3 protein, CDR3 DNA. A D gene is named only where the DNA matches it firmly. The size entry is marked missing in some rows and otherwise reads once, few, many or a size class.

J: TRBJ1-2
D: NA
V: TRBV10-3
size: once
CDR3: CAISEKTEYTRDGYTF
DNA: TGTGCCATCAGTGAGAAGACAGAATATACACGGGATGGCTACACCTTC

J: TRBJ2-5
D: NA
V: TRBV10-3
size: NA
CDR3: CAISASHPEGTQYF
DNA: TGTGCCATCAGTGCCTCACACCCGGAGGGGACCCAGTACTTC

J: TRBJ2-1
D: TRBD2
V: TRBV9
size: NA
CDR3: CASSVSGVYNEQFF
DNA: TGTGCCAGCAGCGTAAGCGGGGTCTACAATGAGCAGTTCTTC

J: TRBJ2-1
D: NA
V: TRBV5-1
size: few
CDR3: CASSLGLNNEQFF
DNA: TGCGCCAGCAGCTTGGGCCTAAACAATGAGCAGTTCTTC

J: TRBJ2-7
D: TRBD1
V: TRBV7-2
size: NA
CDR3: CASSLGADRAIYF
DNA: TGTGCCAGCAGCTTAGGCGCGGACAGGGCCATCTACTTC

J: TRBJ1-1
D: NA
V: TRBV9
size: NA
CDR3: CASSVETSFNTEAFF
DNA: TGTGCCAGCAGCGTAGAAACGAGCTTTAACACTGAAGCTTTCTTT

J: TRBJ2-5
D: NA
V: TRBV28
size: few
CDR3: CASSPAGGETQYF
DNA: TGTGCCAGCAGTCCCGCCGGAGGAGAGACCCAGTACTTC

J: TRBJ1-4
D: NA
V: TRBV25-1
size: NA
CDR3: CASSESAVANEKLFF
DNA: TGTGCCAGCAGTGAATCGGCGGTTGCTAATGAAAAACTGTTTTTT

J: TRBJ2-7
D: TRBD2
V: TRBV27
size: NA
CDR3: CASRDGLAGYYEQYF
DNA: TGTGCCAGCAGGGATGGGCTAGCGGGCTATTACGAGCAGTACTTC

J: TRBJ2-7
D: TRBD1
V: TRBV29-1
size: once
CDR3: CSVEIWDRAYEQYF
DNA: TGCAGCGTTGAAATCTGGGACAGGGCCTACGAGCAGTACTTC

J: TRBJ1-1
D: NA
V: TRBV28
size: few
CDR3: CASSLIGGADTEAFF
DNA: TGTGCCAGCAGTTTAATTGGGGGCGCGGACACTGAAGCTTTCTTT

J: TRBJ2-2
D: NA
V: TRBV28
size: NA
CDR3: CASSLGGTNTGELFF
DNA: TGTGCCAGCAGTTTAGGAGGGACGAACACCGGGGAGCTGTTTTTT

J: TRBJ1-1
D: TRBD1
V: TRBV2
size: few
CDR3: CASSFGTGGEDTEAFF
DNA: TGTGCCAGCAGTTTCGGGACAGGGGGCGAGGACACTGAAGCTTTCTTT

J: TRBJ2-1
D: TRBD1
V: TRBV5-1
size: NA
CDR3: CASSLEDRAGNEQFF
DNA: TGCGCCAGCAGCTTGGAAGACAGGGCGGGCAATGAGCAGTTCTTC

J: TRBJ2-5
D: TRBD2
V: TRBV30
size: NA
CDR3: CAWTRLAGQETQYF
DNA: TGTGCCTGGACCAGACTAGCGGGACAAGAGACCCAGTACTTC

J: TRBJ1-1
D: NA
V: TRBV5-4
size: NA
CDR3: CASSLARANTEAFF
DNA: TGTGCCAGCAGCTTGGCCAGGGCGAACACTGAAGCTTTCTTT

J: TRBJ2-1
D: NA
V: TRBV2
size: few
CDR3: CASNFRTTKEQFF
DNA: TGTGCCAGCAATTTTCGGACTACCAAAGAGCAGTTCTTC

J: TRBJ1-5
D: NA
V: TRBV7-2
size: NA
CDR3: CASSRQANQPQHF
DNA: TGTGCCAGCAGCAGACAGGCTAATCAGCCCCAGCATTTT

J: TRBJ2-3
D: TRBD1
V: TRBV5-1
size: few
CDR3: CASSAWGQGGTDTQYF
DNA: TGCGCCAGCAGCGCCTGGGGACAGGGAGGCACAGATACGCAGTATTTT

J: TRBJ2-3
D: TRBD2
V: TRBV6-2/TRBV6-3
size: NA
CDR3: CASSYNGGSNIDTQYF
DNA: TGTGCCAGCAGTTACAATGGCGGGAGCAATATAGATACGCAGTATTTT

J: TRBJ2-1
D: TRBD1
V: TRBV11-2
size: few
CDR3: CASSRTGNRNEQFF
DNA: TGTGCCAGCAGCCGGACAGGAAATCGGAATGAGCAGTTCTTC

J: TRBJ1-2
D: NA
V: TRBV29-1
size: NA
CDR3: CSVEEGRGSYGYTF
DNA: TGCAGCGTTGAAGAGGGCAGGGGAAGCTATGGCTACACCTTC

J: TRBJ2-3
D: NA
V: TRBV3-1/TRBV3-2
size: NA
CDR3: CASSQASTDTQYF
DNA: TGTGCCAGCAGCCAAGCGAGTACAGATACGCAGTATTTT

J: TRBJ2-7
D: TRBD1
V: TRBV28
size: NA
CDR3: CASRFPGDRGKGEQYF
DNA: TGTGCCAGCAGATTCCCAGGGGACAGGGGAAAGGGCGAGCAGTACTTC

J: TRBJ2-7
D: NA
V: TRBV16
size: few
CDR3: CASSQFDRNYEQYF
DNA: TGTGCCAGCAGCCAATTTGACAGGAACTACGAGCAGTACTTC

J: TRBJ1-3
D: NA
V: TRBV14
size: NA
CDR3: CASSYGAGNTIYF
DNA: TGTGCCAGCAGCTATGGGGCCGGAAACACCATATATTTT

J: TRBJ2-7
D: TRBD2
V: TRBV5-5
size: NA
CDR3: CASSPSGTGGYEQYF
DNA: TGTGCCAGCAGCCCAAGCGGGACCGGAGGCTACGAGCAGTACTTC

J: TRBJ2-7
D: NA
V: TRBV5-1
size: NA
CDR3: CASSLAGTYEQYF
DNA: TGCGCCAGCAGCCTCGCGGGGACCTACGAGCAGTACTTC

J: TRBJ2-1
D: TRBD2
V: TRBV7-8
size: NA
CDR3: CASSFSGREFDEQFF
DNA: TGTGCCAGCAGCTTTAGCGGGAGGGAGTTCGATGAGCAGTTCTTC

J: TRBJ2-2
D: TRBD2
V: TRBV5-1
size: NA
CDR3: CASSSLAGVGTGELFF
DNA: TGCGCCAGCAGCTCTCTAGCGGGAGTTGGCACCGGGGAGCTGTTTTTT

J: TRBJ2-1
D: NA
V: TRBV10-3
size: NA
CDR3: CAISPRDSLFF
DNA: TGTGCCATCAGCCCCCGGGACTCTCTGTTCTTC

J: TRBJ2-7
D: TRBD2
V: TRBV11-2
size: once
CDR3: CASSLVRLAGGHEQYF
DNA: TGTGCCAGCAGCTTAGTCCGCCTAGCGGGAGGTCACGAGCAGTACTTC

J: TRBJ1-4
D: TRBD1
V: TRBV10-3
size: NA
CDR3: CATKEQGATNEKLFF
DNA: TGTGCCACGAAAGAACAGGGGGCAACTAATGAAAAACTGTTTTTT

J: TRBJ1-5
D: NA
V: TRBV6-6
size: NA
CDR3: CASSFARIDGGQPQHF
DNA: TGTGCCAGCAGTTTTGCCCGGATTGATGGGGGGCAGCCCCAGCATTTT